This T cell receptor beta chain stems from a study of T cells after yellow fever vaccination. Study in general: SMART-Seq v4 Ultra Low Input handled preparation of low-cell-number fractions.

The study's findings and limits: Reappearance after the booster was observed for most primary-vaccination clones (96% CD4, almost 90% CD8). The study noted that FACS-sorted repertoires could contain abundant clonotypes contaminating from the bulk population.

TCRdb itself ran the 5' RACE reads through MiXCR, one entry per CDR3 protein. The sample lists around 300,000 distinct CDR3 sequences, around 4.5% occurring once. Between the trimmed V and J ends, which lost 4 bases and 3 bases, there was a span of 3 bases. The germline CDR1 and CDR2 sequences are SGHTA and FQGNSA. The CDR3 is 12 residues long. The table lists this clonotype with many counts. Its antigen is currently unknown. The material was PBMCs, obtained 15 days after the yellow fever booster vaccination. The genes are TRBV7-2 and TRBJ2-2; D uncertain. This receptor was identified in a man between 18 and 29 years old who received the YFV17D yellow fever vaccine. The CDR3 sequence is CASSYYTGELFF. CDR3 nucleotide sequence: TGTGCCAGCAGCTATTACACCGGGGAGCTGTTTTTT.